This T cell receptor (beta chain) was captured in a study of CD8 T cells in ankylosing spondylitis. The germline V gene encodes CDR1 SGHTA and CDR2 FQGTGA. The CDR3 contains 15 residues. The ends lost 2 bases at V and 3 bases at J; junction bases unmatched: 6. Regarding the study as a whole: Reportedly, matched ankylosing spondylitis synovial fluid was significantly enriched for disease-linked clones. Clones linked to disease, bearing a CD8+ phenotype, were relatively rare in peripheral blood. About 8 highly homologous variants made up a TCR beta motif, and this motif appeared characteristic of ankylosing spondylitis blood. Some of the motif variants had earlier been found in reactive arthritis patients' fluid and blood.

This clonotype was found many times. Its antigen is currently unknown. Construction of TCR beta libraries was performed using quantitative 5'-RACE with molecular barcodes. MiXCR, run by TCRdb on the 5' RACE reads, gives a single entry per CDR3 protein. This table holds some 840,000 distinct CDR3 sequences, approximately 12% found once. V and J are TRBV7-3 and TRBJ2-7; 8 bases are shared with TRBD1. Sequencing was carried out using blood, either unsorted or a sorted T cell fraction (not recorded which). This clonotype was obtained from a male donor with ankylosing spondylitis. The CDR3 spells CASSLGGTGIYEQYF. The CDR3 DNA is TGTGCCAGCAGCTTAGGCGGGACAGGCATCTACGAGCAGTACTTC.